Sequencing of this T cell receptor beta chain was carried out in a study of spatial heterogeneity in lung cancer. Overall study: Detection consistently captured more beta-chain sequences than alpha-chain sequences.

On each TCR cDNA molecule, a unique molecular identifier was present. TCRdb processed the 5' RACE reads anew with MiXCR; each CDR3 protein has one entry. The sample consists of under 100,000 distinct CDR3 sequences, over 8.5% of them appearing once. Study outcomes and limitations: The appearance of ubiquitous expanded tumor TCRs in blood was greater at resection than follow-up.

Sample time point: sample taken at primary tumor resection. Tumor, nontumor lung or frozen PBMC supplied whole RNA that was sequenced unsorted. Donors were under 90 untreated early-stage non-small cell lung cancer patients. Trimming removed 5 bases from V and 3 bases from J; junction bases left unmatched: 11. The germline gives CDR1 MNHEY, CDR2 SVGEGT. This CDR3 region has 16 residues. On this clonotype: As yet, its antigen is unknown.

The chain uses TRBV6-2 or TRBV6-3 and TRBJ2-7; 9 nucleotides line up with TRBD2. The source was PBMCs, collected at surgery. This TCR was recovered from a male donor with early-stage non-small cell lung cancer. DNA of the CDR3: TGTGCCAGCAGTAACTTAGCGGGAGCAGTTTTCTACGAGCAGTACTTC. It is translated as CASSNLAGAVFYEQYF.